The rows below give T cell receptor beta chains drawn from one sample of a study of T cell changes during pregnancy in multiple sclerosis. The data were produced by immunoSEQ multiplex PCR, yet TCRdb's version contains in-frame clones alone and is incomplete. The sample contains over 10,000 clones, around 94% of which appear only once. Sample: CD4+ T cells from peripheral blood mononuclear cells, taken before pregnancy. The source of these receptors is a female donor with multiple sclerosis, enrolled in a pregnancy study. Each CDR3 is given with its conserved first and last residue. A D gene is named only where the DNA matches it firmly. Size is stated for part of the rows, as once, few or many counts, or as a class when the clone is expanded.

>.|TRBJ2-1|.|TRBV5-5
CASSPSREQFF
TGTGCCAGCAGCCCATCGCGGGAGCAGTTCTTC
>.|TRBJ2-5|.|TRBV9
CASSVVGLAQETQYF
TGTGCCAGCAGCGTAGTTGGCCTAGCCCAAGAGACCCAGTACTTC
>.|TRBJ1-5|TRBD1|TRBV27
CASSLLTGFNQPQHF
TGTGCCAGCAGTTTATTGACAGGGTTCAATCAGCCCCAGCATTTT
>.|TRBJ2-3|.|TRBV10-3
CAISAELVTDTQYF
TGTGCCATCAGTGCAGAACTAGTCACAGATACGCAGTATTTT
>.|TRBJ1-2|TRBD1|TRBV2
CASSYRGRLDGYTF
TGTGCCAGCAGTTACAGGGGGCGTTTAGATGGCTACACCTTC
>.|TRBJ1-1|.|TRBV15
CATSRDPVERGNTEAFF
TGTGCCACCAGCAGAGATCCGGTAGAGAGAGGCAACACTGAAGCTTTCTTT
>.|TRBJ2-1|TRBD2|TRBV4-2
CASSGPSGLAGGRNEQFF
TGTGCCAGCAGCGGGCCCTCGGGACTAGCGGGGGGGCGGAATGAGCAGTTCTTC
>.|TRBJ1-1|.|TRBV25-1
CASSPPGRGNTEAFF
TGTGCCAGCAGCCCGCCCGGCCGCGGGAACACTGAAGCTTTCTTT
>few|TRBJ1-3|TRBD1|TRBV15
CATSRATGASGNTIYF
TGTGCCACCAGCAGGGCGACAGGGGCCAGTGGAAACACCATATATTTT
>.|TRBJ2-1|TRBD2|TRBV30
CTGGANEQFF
TGTACCGGGGGGGCAAATGAGCAGTTCTTC
>.|TRBJ1-6|.|TRBV4-1
CASRSYNSPLHF
TGCGCCAGCCGGTCCTATAATTCACCCCTCCACTTT
>.|TRBJ2-3|.|TRBV11-1
CASSGDRLPTDTQYF
TGTGCCAGCAGCGGCGACAGGCTCCCCACAGATACGCAGTATTTT
>.|TRBJ1-2|.|TRBV6-4
CASSEGGYGYTF
TGTGCCAGCAGTGAAGGAGGCTATGGCTACACCTTC
>.|TRBJ2-7|TRBD1|TRBV5-6
CASSPNPGQGNEQYF
TGTGCCAGCAGCCCAAACCCGGGACAGGGGAACGAGCAGTACTTC
>.|TRBJ1-2|TRBD1|TRBV6-4
CASRQTGQSVGYTF
TGTGCCAGCAGGCAGACGGGACAGTCGGTCGGCTACACCTTC
>.|TRBJ2-5|.|TRBV5-4
CASSLIGAGPYETQYF
TGTGCCAGCAGCTTGATTGGTGCGGGGCCCTATGAGACCCAGTACTTC
>.|TRBJ2-2|.|TRBV7-2
CASSIGQTYTGELFF
TGTGCCAGCAGCATCGGACAGACTTACACCGGGGAGCTGTTTTTT
>.|TRBJ2-3|.|TRBV5-1
CASSIQGRGADTQYF
TGCGCCAGCAGCATACAGGGACGAGGGGCAGATACGCAGTATTTT
>.|TRBJ2-1|TRBD2|TRBV25-1
CASSESGTSGYNEQFF
TGTGCCAGCAGTGAATCTGGTACTAGCGGCTACAATGAGCAGTTCTTC
>.|TRBJ2-1|.|TRBV18
CASSPPVSNEQFF
TGTGCCAGCTCACCACCTGTCAGTAATGAGCAGTTCTTC
>.|TRBJ1-1|.|TRBV19
CASSIQEGNTEAFF
TGTGCCAGTAGTATTCAAGAGGGGAACACTGAAGCTTTCTTT
>.|TRBJ1-2|.|TRBV5-1
CASSSSPGDYGYTF
TGCGCCAGCAGCTCTTCCCCGGGGGACTATGGCTACACCTTC
>once|TRBJ2-5|TRBD2|TRBV5-1
CASSPSGVGETQYF
TGCGCCAGCAGCCCGAGCGGGGTAGGGGAGACCCAGTACTTC
>.|TRBJ2-1|.|TRBV6-5
CASQPSGLTYNEQFF
TGTGCCAGCCAGCCAAGCGGACTTACCTACAATGAGCAGTTCTTC
>.|TRBJ1-3|.|TRBV14
CASSQDIPRGNTIYF
TGTGCCAGCAGCCAAGATATCCCCCGTGGAAACACCATATATTTT
>.|TRBJ1-3|.|TRBV27
CASRGLWSPNIYF
TGTGCCAGCCGAGGGCTCTGGTCCCCGAACATATATTTT
>once|TRBJ1-1|TRBD1|TRBV19
CASSTGQGRFMNTEAFF
TGTGCCAGTAGTACTGGACAGGGGCGTTTTATGAACACTGAAGCTTTCTTT
>.|TRBJ1-1|.|TRBV5-4
CASRRRTAMNTEAFF
TGTGCCAGCAGACGTAGGACTGCCATGAACACTGAAGCTTTCTTT
>.|TRBJ1-5|.|TRBV5-3
CARSLVRFNQPQHF
TGTGCCAGAAGCTTGGTTCGGTTTAATCAGCCCCAGCATTTT
>.|TRBJ2-2|.|TRBV19
CASSITQGYTGELFF
TGTGCCAGTAGTATCACGCAGGGTTACACCGGGGAGCTGTTTTTT
>.|TRBJ2-2|TRBD2|TRBV9
CASSVASGGAYTGELFF
TGTGCCAGCAGCGTCGCCAGCGGGGGGGCCTATACCGGGGAGCTGTTTTTT
>.|TRBJ2-1|.|TRBV2
CASSSQVEQFF
TGTGCCAGCAGTTCCCAGGTTGAGCAGTTCTTC
>.|TRBJ1-6|TRBD1|TRBV6-1
CASSRDRGNSPLHF
TGTGCCAGCAGCAGGGACAGGGGAAATTCACCCCTCCACTTT
>.|TRBJ1-5|.|TRBV2
CASSGTVGQPQHF
TGTGCCAGCAGTGGGACAGTGGGTCAGCCCCAGCATTTT
>.|TRBJ2-5|TRBD2|TRBV5-1
CASSLAGGPWETQYF
TGCGCCAGCAGCCTAGCGGGGGGGCCTTGGGAGACCCAGTACTTC
>.|TRBJ1-1|.|TRBV10-3
CAISDTGVSNTEAFF
TGTGCCATCAGTGATACGGGGGTGTCGAACACTGAAGCTTTCTTT
>.|TRBJ2-3|.|TRBV7-9
CASSPLTGKGDTQYF
TGTGCCAGCAGCCCTTTAACGGGGAAGGGAGATACGCAGTATTTT
>.|TRBJ1-2|.|TRBV2
CARTGQSNYGYTF
TGTGCCAGGACCGGACAATCGAACTATGGCTACACCTTC
>.|TRBJ1-1|TRBD1|TRBV29-1
CSGNTGGNTEAFF
TGCAGCGGCAATACAGGGGGGAACACTGAAGCTTTCTTT
>.|TRBJ2-7|.|TRBV5-1
CASSAMDGGGEQYF
TGCGCCAGCAGCGCAATGGATGGGGGCGGCGAGCAGTACTTC
>.|TRBJ1-4|TRBD1|TRBV2
CASKGQGIATNEKLFF
TGTGCCAGCAAGGGACAGGGGATAGCAACTAATGAAAAACTGTTTTTT
>.|TRBJ1-3|.|TRBV4-2
CASSQKQGSGNTIYF
TGTGCCAGCAGCCAAAAGCAGGGCTCTGGAAACACCATATATTTT
>once|TRBJ2-1|.|TRBV7-9
CASSLVRETREQFF
TGTGCCAGCAGCTTAGTGAGGGAAACAAGGGAGCAGTTCTTC
>.|TRBJ2-1|.|TRBV11-3
CASSLRGPGEQFF
TGTGCCAGCAGCTTAAGGGGCCCCGGTGAGCAGTTCTTC
>.|TRBJ1-2|.|TRBV19
CASSIDHRYGYTF
TGTGCCAGTAGTATAGATCATCGGTATGGCTACACCTTC
>.|TRBJ1-5|TRBD1|TRBV4-1
CASSLSDRDGWPQHF
TGCGCCAGCAGCCTATCCGACAGGGACGGGTGGCCCCAGCATTTT
>.|TRBJ1-5|TRBD1|TRBV5-5
CASSFGQGNQPQHF
TGTGCCAGCAGCTTCGGACAGGGTAATCAGCCCCAGCATTTT
>.|TRBJ2-7|.|TRBV15
CATSSIVGQGTYEQYF
TGTGCCACCAGCAGTATCGTCGGGCAGGGAACCTACGAGCAGTACTTC
>.|TRBJ1-3|TRBD1|TRBV27
CASSLRGQGAGGNTIYF
TGTGCCAGCAGCCTAAGGGGACAGGGGGCCGGTGGAAACACCATATATTTT
>.|TRBJ1-1|.|TRBV7-2
CASSLVFLGRQNTEAFF
TGTGCCAGCAGCTTGGTCTTTTTAGGCAGGCAGAACACTGAAGCTTTCTTT
>.|TRBJ2-7|.|TRBV6-1
CASEGMGVRFYEQYF
TGTGCCAGCGAGGGCATGGGAGTGAGGTTCTACGAGCAGTACTTC
>.|TRBJ2-7|.|TRBV11-2
CASSLLLTNEQYF
TGTGCCAGCAGCTTACTCTTGACTAACGAGCAGTACTTC
>.|TRBJ1-3|.|TRBV6-5
CASSLRGSPGNTIYF
TGTGCCAGCAGCCTACGGGGTAGCCCTGGAAACACCATATATTTT